This T cell receptor (beta chain) was sequenced during a study of T cell responses to AZD1222 COVID-19 vaccine (dated by TCRdb to the early 2020s). About the investigation overall: A total of approximately 240 trial participants underwent TCR sequencing, of whom some 210 received two doses of AZD1222 and around 25 received two doses of the MenACWY control vaccine. Trial participants were enrolled by age into subgroups of 18-55, 56-69 and 70-plus years, and about 150, 27 and 61 TCR-sequenced participants, respectively, were included in these subgroups. Summary of the overall study and its limitations: Reportedly, close to half of the unique spike-specific TCRs recognized epitopes lying outside the regions that are mutated in the B.1.351 and B.1.1.7 variants. Conclusions about previously exposed vaccinees are limited, since just five to seven AZD1222 recipients were seropositive for SARS-CoV-2 at baseline. Participants were mostly white British and included more females than males, and it was suggested by the authors that clonal diversity may have been underestimated. Because no day 14 peak-response samples were available, the repertoires could be characterized only after the peak T cell response. A significant rise in spike-specific TCR breadth and depth was observed after two AZD1222 doses relative to day 0 and relative to MenACWY recipients. CD4 TCRs associated with the vaccine covered the entire spike protein, and the dominant responses were in regions 160-218 and 743-854. In the small 56-69-year group, the increase in depth fell short of significance, most likely because of low power.

The CDR3 regions of human TCRbeta chains were subjected to immunosequencing. On the authors' methods: Repertoire TCRs were matched against a reference library of SARS-CoV-2-specific TCRs generated with the MIRA antigen-specificity platform. Breadth was defined as the fraction of unique TCRs that were SARS-CoV-2-associated, and depth was defined as the fraction of total T cells that were SARS-CoV-2-associated. Using the MIRA data, every spike-specific TCR was mapped to the spike region that the TCR reacted to and assigned to either a CD4 or a CD8 class. Log10-transformed breadth and depth values were compared by one-way ANOVA with Sidak's multiple comparisons tests. The table was pulled from immuneACCESS by TCRdb, which kept in-frame rearrangements only. Such tables lose some clones; where checked, under half of the loss comes from unresolved V genes, and the rest has no known cause. The DNA was the basis for D and trimming; V, J and clone size are from that table. Within this sample are fewer than 200,000 clones, with roughly 88% of them counted one time only. In total, the top ten clones hold roughly 12% of the sample.

In light of the paper, this sample's time point label describes: about 28 days (+/-7) after the second vaccine dose. Because spike-specific TCR depth and breadth did not differ between the two schedules, AZD1222 recipients who got a second dose at roughly 4 weeks were pooled with those who got a second dose at roughly 12 weeks. Vaccinee samples came from UK trials COV001 and COV002, including a single-blind randomized controlled phase 2/3 trial of AZD1222 (ChAdOx1 nCoV-19) in healthy adults. For TCRbeta chain sequencing, PBMC samples were collected from trial participants at day 0 and at day 28 after the second dose. A word on this clone: Its antigen is still unknown. No base quality values were provided; no much bigger clone lies one nucleotide off.

The specimen comprised peripheral blood, sampled 28 days after the second AZD1222 dose. This receptor was obtained from an adult who received the AZD1222 COVID-19 vaccine.

The sequence in DNA is TGCGCCAGCAGCTTGGGCGGGTTTAGCACAGATACGCAGTATTTT. The encoded protein is CASSLGGFSTDTQYF. The rearranged chain carries TRBV5-1 and TRBJ2-3, with a weak D call of TRBD2 (5 bases match). According to the germline V gene, CDR1 reads SGHRS and CDR2 reads YFSETQ. The V and J ends are trimmed by 0 bases and 0 bases, leaving 8 bases between them. From its cysteine to its phenylalanine, the CDR3 spans 15 amino acids. CDR3 DNA is the only sequence kept; it has 45 bases, read in frame from the first base.